This TCR beta chain was captured by sequencing in a study of molecular identifiers for immune sequencing clone quantification. General study points: A shared barcode on identical TCR molecules could lead to underestimated sizes for highly expanded clones. It was shown that clones above 20 RNA copies held over 98% of effector molecules, but under 1% in naive cells.

Of note for this clonotype: Its antigen is undetermined.

Sorting recovered naive CD8 T cells on a CD8+CD4-CCR7+CD45RA+ profile. Via MiXCR, TCRdb re-called the PCR reads, giving one row per CDR3 protein. This table holds about 36,000 distinct CDR3 sequences, less than 20% found once. J gave up 3 bases and V 1 base, and 4 bases lay outside the gene matches. Germline-derived CDR1 and CDR2 are SGHAT and FQNNGV. The CDR3 loop spans 15 amino acids. This receptor was obtained from a human donor in good health. Some libraries in this study had Jurkat cell RNA spiked in. The chain employs TRBV11-2 and TRBJ2-7; TRBD1 aligns across 9 bases. The sequencing input was naive CD8+ T cells from blood, with Jurkat cell RNA spiked in. Subset indicated: FACS-sorted CD8+CD4-CCR7+CD45RA+ naive T cells. The CDR3 region has the DNA TGTGCCAGCAGCTTAGCGACAGGGGGGTTCTACGAGCAGTACTTC. Its translation: CASSLATGGFYEQYF.